The 27 T cell receptor beta chains given below trace back to one sample, sequenced in a study of patients and donors after allogeneic stem cell transplantation. TCRdb independently ran MiXCR on the RT-PCR reads; one entry per CDR3 protein. Among 110,000 or so distinct CDR3 sequences, roughly 37% were seen once, and the ten largest hold around 25%. The sequenced sample was blood, either unsorted or a sorted T cell fraction (not recorded which). The receptor set was obtained from a human donor who was either an allogeneic HSCT recipient or a stem cell or donor lymphocyte infusion donor (not recorded which). It is not recorded whose cells these are; they may come from a transplant donor.

This chain connects TRBV19 to TRBJ2-4, with D perhaps matching TRBD1 (6 bases). V was pared by 3 bases and J by 9 bases, with 15 bases between. This CDR3 region has 14 residues. Germline V gene sequence: CDR1 LNHDA, CDR2 SQIVND (reference sequence). CDR3 sequence reads: CASSMVGGSGIQYF. The DNA for the CDR3 is TGTGCCAGTAGTATGGTAGGGGGAAGCGGCATTCAGTACTTC.

This clonotype was seen a handful of times. J is TRBJ1-2 and V is TRBV4-2; D uncertain. Germline V gene sequence: CDR1 LGHNA, CDR2 YNFKEQ. The CDR3 is 12 amino acids. V dropped 0 bases and J dropped 5 bases, with 4 bases sitting between them. The CDR3 protein is CASSQEDYGYTF. DNA for the CDR3: TGTGCCAGCAGCCAAGAGGATTATGGCTACACCTTC.

V is TRBV20-1 and J is TRBJ1-5; no definite D call. This CDR3 is 14 amino acids long. Trimming stripped 3 bases from V and 1 base from J, with 10 bases between. Germline CDR1 is DFQATT and CDR2 is SNEGSKA (reference sequence). CDR3 sequence: CSASDGRSNQPQHF. CDR3 nucleotides: TGCAGTGCTAGTGATGGTAGAAGCAATCAGCCCCAGCATTTT.

The chain couples TRBV7-2 to TRBJ2-1; D may be TRBD2 (5 bases). V was shortened by 2 bases and J by 0 bases, with 11 bases between the two germline ends. Germline assignment: CDR1 SGHTA and CDR2 FQGNSA. CDR3 length equals 16 residues. CDR3 amino acids: CASSLISSFSYNEQFF. The CDR3 bases are TGTGCCAGCAGCTTAATCTCTAGCTTCTCCTACAATGAGCAGTTCTTC.

This clonotype was detected only a few times. The chain has TRBV5-1 and TRBJ2-3; D gene uncertain. Germline CDR1 reads SGHRS; CDR2 reads YFSETQ. The CDR3 has 14 amino acids. The germline V and J ends were trimmed by 0 bases and 3 bases, with 8 bases remaining between them. CDR3 DNA sequence: TGCGCCAGCAGCTTGGGTAAGGGAACAGATACGCAGTATTTT. Protein: CASSLGKGTDTQYF.

This clonotype has only one observation. The V gene is TRBV9, the J gene TRBJ2-1; 7 bases map to TRBD2. V was clipped by 4 bases and J by 1 base; unmatched bases: 5. Germline lookup yields CDR1 SGDLS and CDR2 YYNGEE. This CDR3 contains 15 residues. CDR3 coding DNA: TGTGCCAGCAGCCTACTAGCGAGTTCCTACAATGAGCAGTTCTTC. Protein: CASSLLASSYNEQFF.

The chain employs TRBV10-3 and TRBJ2-7; 9 nucleotides match TRBD1. The J segment lost 5 bases and the V segment lost 6 bases, leaving 5 bases of the junction unmatched. From germline, CDR1 is ENHRY and CDR2 SYGVKD. CDR3 size: 13 residues. CDR3 in amino acids: CAISAGQGNEQYF. DNA for the CDR3: TGTGCCATCAGCGCGGGACAGGGTAACGAGCAGTACTTC.

The gene calls are TRBV2 and TRBJ1-4, with 8 bases that match TRBD1. After removal of 8 bases from V and 4 bases from J, the junction contained 3 bases not matched to a gene. The CDR3 extends over 13 amino acids. From germline, CDR1 is SNHLY and CDR2 FYNNEI. The CDR3 bases are TGTGCCAGCGACAGGGGCCTTAATGAAAAACTGTTTTTT. This encodes CASDRGLNEKLFF.

The gene calls are TRBV12-3 or TRBV12-4 and TRBJ2-1, with 9 bases fitting TRBD1. The CDR3 runs 15 residues. V dropped 6 bases and J dropped 7; count of bases not matched to a gene: 10. The CDR3 DNA is TGTGCCAGCAGCCGCCGGACAGGGGAGGTAAATGAGCAGTTCTTC. This translates into CASSRRTGEVNEQFF.

This clonotype was counted between two and nine times. The genes are TRBV20-1 and TRBJ1-5; TRBD1 matches 8 bases. The junction had 9 bases not matched to a gene; V was cut back by 5 bases and J by 6 bases. The CDR3 consists of 14 residues. The germline CDR1 and CDR2 sequences are DFQATT and SNEGSKA (reference sequence). This CDR3 reads CSASGTGKAQPQHF. The CDR3 DNA sequence: TGCAGTGCTTCCGGGACAGGCAAGGCTCAGCCCCAGCATTTT.

This clonotype was seen only a few times. The chain uses TRBV28 and TRBJ1-1; 10 bases map to TRBD1. The J segment lost 5 bases and the V segment lost 6 bases, leaving 9 bases of the junction unmatched. Germline V gene sequence: CDR1 MDHEN, CDR2 SYDVKM. The CDR3 loop spans 15 amino acids. The CDR3 nucleotides read TGTGCCAGCAGGCCCGGGACAGGGGTAAAGACTGAAGCTTTCTTT. Translating gives CASRPGTGVKTEAFF. The full variable domain, completed using reference TRBV28 and TRBJ1-1, is DVKVTQSSRYLVKRTGEKVFLECVQDMDHENMFWYRQDPGLGLRLIYFSYDVKMKEKGDIPEGYSVSREKKERFSLILESASTNQTSMYLCASRPGTGVKTEAFFGQGTRLTVV.

The CDR3 loop reads CASSRWPGELFF. The CDR3 DNA is TGTGCCAGCAGCCGATGGCCCGGGGAGCTGTTTTTT. The genes are TRBV7-2 and TRBJ2-2; D is unclear. The CDR3 length is 12 residues. The germline gives CDR1 SGHTA, CDR2 FQGNSA. The V end was cut by 5 bases, the J end by 6 bases, with 7 bases between.

With respect to this clonotype: A junction end diverges from the germline sequence, so it may reflect a read error. The chain has TRBV10-1 and TRBJ2-7; no definite D call. The CDR3 loop spans 8 amino acids. Per germline, CDR1 WNHNN and CDR2 SYGVQD (reference sequence). CDR3 region: CASRPPLF. For the CDR3, the DNA is TGCGCCAGCAGGCCACCGTTATTC.

This clonotype has only a few counts. The chain combines TRBV27 with TRBJ2-7, with 8 bases fitting TRBD1. CDR1 is MNHEY, CDR2 SMNVEV, per germline (reference sequence). The V segment lost 6 bases and the J segment 2 bases; nucleotides outside the gene matches: 6. The CDR3 totals 14 residues. CDR3 in amino acids: CASRGRGLTYEQYF. CDR3 coding DNA: TGTGCCAGCAGGGGCAGGGGGCTTACCTACGAGCAGTACTTC.

This chain links TRBV29-1 with TRBJ1-2, with 7 positions matching TRBD1. Germline trimming cut 7 bases from V and 1 base from J; bases unmatched to any gene: 6. Germline V lookup: CDR1 SQVTM, CDR2 ANQGSEA. The CDR3 totals 13 residues. CDR3 sequence (DNA): TGCAGCGAAATGACAGGGATTAACTATGGCTACACCTTC. Translated, it gives CSEMTGINYGYTF.

This chain joins TRBV5-6 and TRBJ1-1; 9 bases line up with TRBD1. CDR3 length: 13 residues. V lost 6 bases to trimming and J lost 2 bases; unmatched junction nucleotides: 2. Looked up from germline, CDR1 is SGHDT and CDR2 is YYEEEE. CDR3 sequence (DNA): TGTGCCAGCATGGGACAGGGCAACACTGAAGCTTTCTTT. Protein product: CASMGQGNTEAFF.

CDR3 coding DNA: TGTGCCAGCGCCAGGACCGGGGCGGTTGAGCAGTTCTTC. This codes for CASARTGAVEQFF. The chain carries TRBV27 and TRBJ2-1; either TRBD1 or TRBD2 may fit D (5 bases each). Trimming shortened V by 8 bases and J by 9 bases, and 17 bases separated the two germline ends. The CDR3 runs 13 residues. The germline V gene has CDR1 MNHEY and CDR2 SMNVEV (reference sequence).

The V and J genes are TRBV7-9 and TRBJ2-7; D not resolved. Germline V CDR1 and CDR2: SEHNR, FQNEAQ (reference sequence). V lost 1 base and J 2 bases, leaving 3 bases between the germline ends. The CDR3 runs 12 residues. CDR3 region: CASSLGAYEQYF. CDR3 nucleotides: TGTGCCAGCAGCTTAGGGGCCTACGAGCAGTACTTC. The full variable domain, with the rest looked up from reference TRBV7-9 and TRBJ2-7, is DTGVSQNPRHKITKRGQNVTFRCDPISEHNRLYWYRQTLGQGPEFLTYFQNEAQLEKSRLLSDRFSAERPKGSFSTLEIQRTEQGDSAMYLCASSLGAYEQYFGPGTRLTVT.

This clonotype was counted between two and nine times. CDR3 DNA sequence: TGTGCCAGCAGCTTGGCGGGCTGGGAGCAGTTCTTC. Protein product: CASSLAGWEQFF. The rearrangement joins TRBV7-9 to TRBJ2-1; a weak D match, TRBD2 (5 bases). The CDR3 loop spans 12 amino acids. CDR1 SEHNR and CDR2 FQNEAQ come from the germline V gene (reference sequence). V was shortened by 3 bases and J by 10 bases, with 10 bases between the two germline ends. The full variable domain, with the rest looked up from reference TRBV7-9 and TRBJ2-1, is DTGVSQNPRHKITKRGQNVTFRCDPISEHNRLYWYRQTLGQGPEFLTYFQNEAQLEKSRLLSDRFSAERPKGSFSTLEIQRTEQGDSAMYLCASSLAGWEQFFGPGTRLTVL.

Here the CDR3 DNA reads TGCGCCAGCAGTCCTCTTCAAAGGCCTGAAGCTTTCTTT. It yields the protein CASSPLQRPEAFF. The genes are TRBV10-2 and TRBJ1-1; D gene ambiguous. This CDR3 has 13 amino acids. Trimming left V 5 bases short and J 6 bases short, with 13 bases between. In germline, CDR1 is WSHSY, CDR2 SAAADI.

The CDR3 protein is CASSLDPDRNTEAFF. The CDR3 nucleotides are TGCGCCAGCAGCTTGGACCCGGACAGGAACACTGAAGCTTTCTTT. This chain connects TRBV5-1 to TRBJ1-1; TRBD1 might be the D (6 bases). Trimming took off 0 bases at V and 1 base at J, with 10 bases between the two ends. This CDR3 has 15 amino acids. Germline lookup yields CDR1 SGHRS and CDR2 YFSETQ.

This chain links TRBV7-2 with TRBJ2-5; D is possibly TRBD1 (6 bases). Germline V CDR1 and CDR2: SGHTA, FQGNSA. Trimming stripped 5 bases from V and 4 bases from J, with 14 bases between. This CDR3 contains 14 residues. The CDR3 sequence is CASSHRVVLETQYF. CDR3 DNA sequence: TGTGCCAGCAGCCACAGGGTAGTGTTAGAGACCCAGTACTTC.

The CDR3 is CASSIPFKGRGNNEQFF. The CDR3 DNA sequence: TGTGCCAGCAGTATCCCTTTTAAGGGACGAGGTAACAATGAGCAGTTCTTC. The chain recombines TRBV12-3 or TRBV12-4 with TRBJ2-1; D may correspond to TRBD1 or TRBD2 (5 bases each). The CDR3 covers 17 residues. The V end was cut by 5 bases, the J end by 5 bases, with 22 bases between.

The chain recombines TRBV4-3 with TRBJ2-1, with D possibly being TRBD2 (6 bases). This CDR3 region has 13 residues. Trimming removed 0 bases at V and 10 bases at J, with 10 bases between. Germline loops: CDR1 LGHNA, CDR2 YSLEER. CDR3 nucleotide sequence: TGCGCCAGCAGCCAAGATGGGGGGTGGGAGCAGTTCTTC. Translated, it gives CASSQDGGWEQFF.

The gene calls are TRBV6-2 or TRBV6-3 and TRBJ2-1, with 7 nucleotides matching TRBD2. This CDR3 contains 15 residues. CDR1 and CDR2 (germline): MNHEY, SVGEGT. V dropped 2 bases and J dropped 3; count of bases not matched to a gene: 4. CDR3 DNA sequence: TGTGCCAGCAGTTACCCAGCGGGACTCTACAATGAGCAGTTCTTC. Residues: CASSYPAGLYNEQFF.

This clonotype showed up just once. The V call is TRBV5-5, the J call TRBJ2-2; D possibly corresponds to TRBD1 (5 bases). V was cut by 4 bases and J by 1 base, with 11 bases left in between. Germline CDR1 reads SGHKS; CDR2 reads YYEKEE (reference sequence). The CDR3 covers 15 residues. This CDR3 reads CASSLTGQNTGELFF. The CDR3 region has the DNA TGTGCCAGCAGCCTAACAGGACAGAACACCGGGGAGCTGTTTTTT.

The chain carries TRBV12-3 or TRBV12-4 and TRBJ2-2; D perhaps matches TRBD1 (6 bases). V shed 4 bases and J shed 0 bases, with 12 bases lying between them. The CDR3 has 16 amino acids. The CDR3 DNA is TGTGCCAGCAGTTCAGACAGGAACTCGAACACCGGGGAGCTGTTTTTT. Translation: CASSSDRNSNTGELFF.